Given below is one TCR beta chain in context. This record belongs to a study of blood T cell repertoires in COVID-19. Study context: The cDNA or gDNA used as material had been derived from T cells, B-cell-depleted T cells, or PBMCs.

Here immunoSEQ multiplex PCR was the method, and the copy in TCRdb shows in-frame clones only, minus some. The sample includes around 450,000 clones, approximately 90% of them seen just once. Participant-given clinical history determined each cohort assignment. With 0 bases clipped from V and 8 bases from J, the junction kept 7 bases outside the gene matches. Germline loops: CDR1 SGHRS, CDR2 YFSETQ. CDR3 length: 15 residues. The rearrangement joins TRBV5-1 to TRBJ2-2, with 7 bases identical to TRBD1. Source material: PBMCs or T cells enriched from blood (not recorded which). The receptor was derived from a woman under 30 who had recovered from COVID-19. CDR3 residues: CASSLDGTVAGELFF. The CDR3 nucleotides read TGCGCCAGCAGCTTGGATGGGACAGTGGCTGGGGAGCTGTTTTTT.